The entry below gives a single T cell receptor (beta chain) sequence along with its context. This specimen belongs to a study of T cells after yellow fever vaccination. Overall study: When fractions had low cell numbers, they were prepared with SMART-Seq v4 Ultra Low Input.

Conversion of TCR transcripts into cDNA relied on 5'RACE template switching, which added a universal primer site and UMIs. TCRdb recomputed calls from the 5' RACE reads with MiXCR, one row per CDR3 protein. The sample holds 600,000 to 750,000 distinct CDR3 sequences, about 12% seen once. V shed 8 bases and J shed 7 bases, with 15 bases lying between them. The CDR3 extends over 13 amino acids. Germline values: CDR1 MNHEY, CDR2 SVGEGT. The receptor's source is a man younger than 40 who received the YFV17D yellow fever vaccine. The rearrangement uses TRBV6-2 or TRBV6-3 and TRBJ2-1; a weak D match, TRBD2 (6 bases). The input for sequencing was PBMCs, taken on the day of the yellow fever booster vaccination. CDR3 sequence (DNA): TGTGCCAGCCGGATTAGGGCGGGGAATGAGCAGTTCTTC. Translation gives CASRIRAGNEQFF.